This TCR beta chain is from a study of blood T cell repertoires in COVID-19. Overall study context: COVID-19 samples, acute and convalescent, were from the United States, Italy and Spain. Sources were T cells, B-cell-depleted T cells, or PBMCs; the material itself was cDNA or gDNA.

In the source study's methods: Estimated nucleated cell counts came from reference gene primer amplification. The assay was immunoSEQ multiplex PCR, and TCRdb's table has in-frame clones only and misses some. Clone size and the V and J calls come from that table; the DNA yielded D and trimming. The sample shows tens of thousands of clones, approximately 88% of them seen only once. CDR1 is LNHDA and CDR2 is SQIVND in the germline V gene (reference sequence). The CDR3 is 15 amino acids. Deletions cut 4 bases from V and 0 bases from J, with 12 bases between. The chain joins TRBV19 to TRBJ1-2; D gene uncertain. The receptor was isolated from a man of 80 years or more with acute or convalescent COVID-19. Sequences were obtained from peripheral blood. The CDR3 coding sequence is TGTGCCAGTAGTACCGCCGGGTTAGCTAACTATGGCTACACCTTC. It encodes CASSTAGLANYGYTF.